These T cell receptor beta chains were read from a single sample in a study of OX40 agonist ivuxolimab in advanced cancers. Measured with immunoSEQ multiplex PCR; TCRdb has only the in-frame clones, and not every one. The repertoire includes about 14,000 clones, roughly 80% of them detected once, and 40% to 50% sits in the top ten. This sample comprised CD4+ or CD8+ T cells sorted from blood, obtained in a trial of the OX40 agonist ivuxolimab. The receptors come from an adult with an advanced solid tumor such as melanoma, head and neck, liver or kidney cancer. The CDR3 runs from the conserved cysteine through the conserved F or W. The D gene is left open where the match is weak. The size entry is marked missing in some rows and otherwise reads once, few, many or a size class.

v_gene,abundance,d_gene,j_gene,CDR3aa,CDR3nt
TRBV19,NA,NA,TRBJ2-7,CASSPGQAYEQYF,TGTGCCAGTAGTCCGGGACAAGCCTACGAGCAGTACTTC
TRBV7-9,once,NA,TRBJ2-1,CASSLTGRGVNEQFF,TGTGCCAGCAGCTTAACCGGCAGGGGTGTGAATGAGCAGTTCTTC
TRBV9,NA,NA,TRBJ2-3,CASSPYGGSTDTQYF,TGTGCCAGCAGCCCCTACGGCGGTAGCACAGATACGCAGTATTTT
TRBV28,NA,TRBD1,TRBJ2-3,CASSLGQGATDTQYF,TGTGCCAGCAGTTTAGGACAGGGGGCCACAGATACGCAGTATTTT
TRBV5-1,NA,NA,TRBJ2-5,CASSFGETQYF,TGCGCCAGCAGCTTTGGGGAGACCCAGTACTTC
TRBV28,once,NA,TRBJ1-5,CASRRSPEEGNQPQHF,TGTGCCAGCAGACGATCGCCGGAGGAGGGCAATCAGCCCCAGCATTTT
TRBV14,NA,NA,TRBJ1-1,CASSLWGQWKSNTEAFF,TGTGCCAGCAGTTTATGGGGACAATGGAAATCGAACACTGAAGCTTTCTTT
TRBV18,NA,NA,TRBJ2-5,CASSPSPGLTGETQYF,TGTGCCAGCTCACCGAGCCCGGGTCTCACGGGGGAGACCCAGTACTTC
TRBV7-9,NA,NA,TRBJ2-1,CASSSDIYNEQFF,TGTGCCAGCAGCTCGGACATATACAATGAGCAGTTCTTC
TRBV29-1,NA,TRBD1,TRBJ1-4,CSVGGSVWGQVFTNEKLFF,TGCAGCGTTGGGGGGAGCGTGTGGGGACAGGTCTTCACTAATGAAAAACTGTTTTTT
TRBV30,NA,NA,TRBJ2-3,CAWDGRDTQYF,TGTGCCTGGGACGGTCGCGATACGCAGTATTTT
TRBV5-6,NA,NA,TRBJ2-1,CASSFYSSYNEQFF,TGTGCCAGCAGCTTTTACTCATCCTACAATGAGCAGTTCTTC
TRBV7-8,NA,NA,TRBJ2-5,CASSLEFAGEETQYF,TGTGCCAGCAGCTTAGAATTCGCGGGTGAAGAGACCCAGTACTTC
TRBV11-2,NA,NA,TRBJ1-2,CASSLATGSRDGYTF,TGTGCCAGCAGCTTAGCTACCGGGTCAAGAGATGGCTACACCTTC
TRBV27,NA,NA,TRBJ1-1,CASGAGALNTEAFF,TGTGCCAGCGGTGCCGGGGCTCTGAACACTGAAGCTTTCTTT
TRBV19,NA,NA,TRBJ1-5,CASRGTGGGNQPQHF,TGTGCCAGTAGAGGAACTGGGGGAGGCAATCAGCCCCAGCATTTT
TRBV5-1,NA,NA,TRBJ2-7,CASSLGAAAPAYEQYF,TGCGCCAGCAGCTTGGGGGCAGCAGCACCTGCCTACGAGCAGTACTTC
TRBV11-2,NA,NA,TRBJ2-7,CASSLDSVGGEQYF,TGTGCCAGCAGCTTAGATAGCGTAGGTGGGGAGCAGTACTTC
TRBV7-2,few,TRBD1,TRBJ1-3,CASSSEQGASGNTIYF,TGTGCCAGCAGCTCTGAGCAGGGGGCTTCTGGAAACACCATATATTTT
TRBV15,NA,NA,TRBJ2-7,CATSSGGQAYEQYF,TGTGCCACCAGCAGCGGGGGTCAAGCCTACGAGCAGTACTTC
TRBV27,once,NA,TRBJ2-7,CASNETPGPYEQYF,TGTGCCAGCAATGAGACACCGGGGCCCTACGAGCAGTACTTC
TRBV28,NA,NA,TRBJ2-1,CASSPQSPGLLLNEQFF,TGTGCCAGCAGCCCCCAGTCGCCAGGGCTCCTCCTGAATGAGCAGTTCTTC